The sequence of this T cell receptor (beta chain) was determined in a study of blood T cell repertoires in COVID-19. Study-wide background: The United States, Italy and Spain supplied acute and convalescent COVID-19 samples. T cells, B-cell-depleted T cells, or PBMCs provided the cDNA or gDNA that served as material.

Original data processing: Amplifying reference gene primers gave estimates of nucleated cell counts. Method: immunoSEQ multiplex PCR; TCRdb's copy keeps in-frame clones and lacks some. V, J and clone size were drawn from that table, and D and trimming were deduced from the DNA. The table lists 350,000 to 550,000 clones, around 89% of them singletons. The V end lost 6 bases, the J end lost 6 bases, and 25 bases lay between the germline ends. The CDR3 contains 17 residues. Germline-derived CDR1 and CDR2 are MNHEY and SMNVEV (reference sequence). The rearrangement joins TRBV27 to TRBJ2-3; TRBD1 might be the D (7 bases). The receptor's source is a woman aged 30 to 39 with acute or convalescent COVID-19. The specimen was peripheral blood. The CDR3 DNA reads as TGTGCCAGCAGCTCCCGGTTGCAGGGGGACTCTCGGGATACGCAGTATTTT. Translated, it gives CASSSRLQGDSRDTQYF.